The present TCR beta chain was sequenced within a study of CD4 T cells in relation to SARS-CoV-2 and coronaviruses. Study background: PBMCs were cultured with antigen for around nine days before TCR beta sequencing. The negative reference was HIV-1 Nef peptide pool or peptide-free culture.

The protocol was immunoSEQ multiplex PCR, while the TCRdb copy is restricted to in-frame clones and leaves out a portion. The top ten clones hold approximately 10% of a sample with around 20,000 clones, about 66% of them seen once. Concerning this clone itself: As yet, its antigen is unknown.

Germline CDR1 reads SGHDT; CDR2 reads YYEEEE. Unmatched junction bases numbered 4, after V lost 8 bases and J lost 3 bases. The CDR3 totals 13 residues. Before the COVID-19 pandemic, during about 2010-2018, CD4+ T cells were taken from unexposed donors. The cells were cultured for approximately ten days before CD4+ T cells were isolated. Cells permitting, SARS-CoV-2 S/N and four cold-coronavirus spikes were tested on unexposed-donor CD4+ T cells. V is TRBV5-6 and J is TRBJ2-1; TRBD1 matches at 8 bases. The source is a human donor in good health. Source material: CD4+ T cells from PBMCs, cultured in vitro. The CDR3 spells CASQGANYNEQFF. The CDR3 region has the DNA TGTGCCAGTCAGGGGGCAAACTACAATGAGCAGTTCTTC.